This T cell receptor beta chain was observed in a study of circulating and synovial CD4+ cells in juvenile arthritis. Repertoires were generated with immunoSEQ multiplex PCR, while TCRdb's copy carries only in-frame clones and drops some. Seen here are under 35,000 clones, over 85% observed once, and the top ten hold 2.9%. The CDR3 loop spans 14 amino acids. Germline values: CDR1 SQVTM, CDR2 ANQGSEA. V was cut by 5 bases and J by 2 bases, with 14 bases left in between. Sequenced input: CD4+ T cells from blood. The chain recombines TRBV29-1 with TRBJ2-3; D is uncertain. The sequence came from a human donor with juvenile idiopathic arthritis. CDR3 nucleotides: TGCAGCGTTTTGTCGAGGCCTTTCACAGATACGCAGTATTTT. Protein product: CSVLSRPFTDTQYF.